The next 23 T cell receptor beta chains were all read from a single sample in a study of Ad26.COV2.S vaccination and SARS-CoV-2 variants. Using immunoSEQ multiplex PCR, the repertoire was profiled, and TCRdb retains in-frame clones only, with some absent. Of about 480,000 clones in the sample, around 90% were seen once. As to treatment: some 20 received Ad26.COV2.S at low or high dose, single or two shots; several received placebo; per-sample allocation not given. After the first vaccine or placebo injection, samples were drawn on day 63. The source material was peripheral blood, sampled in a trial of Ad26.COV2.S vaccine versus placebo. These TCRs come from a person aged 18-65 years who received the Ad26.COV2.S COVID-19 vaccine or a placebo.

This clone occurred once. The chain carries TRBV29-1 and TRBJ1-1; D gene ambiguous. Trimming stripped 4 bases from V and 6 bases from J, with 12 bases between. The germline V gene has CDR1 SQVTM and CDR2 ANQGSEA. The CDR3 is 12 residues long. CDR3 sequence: CSVGHGESEAFF. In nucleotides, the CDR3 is TGCAGCGTTGGACACGGTGAATCTGAAGCTTTCTTT.

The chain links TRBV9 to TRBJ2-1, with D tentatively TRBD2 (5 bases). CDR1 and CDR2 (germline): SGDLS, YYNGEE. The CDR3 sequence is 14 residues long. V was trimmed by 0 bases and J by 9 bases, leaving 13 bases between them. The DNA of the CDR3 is TGTGCCAGCAGCGTAGAAGTAATAGGGAGTGAGCAGTTCTTC. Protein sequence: CASSVEVIGSEQFF.

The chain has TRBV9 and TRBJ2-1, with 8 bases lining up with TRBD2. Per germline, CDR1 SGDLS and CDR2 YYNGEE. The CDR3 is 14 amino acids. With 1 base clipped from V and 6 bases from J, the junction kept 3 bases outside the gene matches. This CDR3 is CASSVSGSGNEQFF. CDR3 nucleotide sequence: TGTGCCAGCAGCGTAAGCGGGAGTGGCAATGAGCAGTTCTTC. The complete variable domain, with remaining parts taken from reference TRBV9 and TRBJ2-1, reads DSGVTQTPKHLITATGQRVTLRCSPRSGDLSVYWYQQSLDQGLQFLIQYYNGEERAKGNILERFSAQQFPDLHSELNLSSLELGDSALYFCASSVSGSGNEQFFGPGTRLTVL.

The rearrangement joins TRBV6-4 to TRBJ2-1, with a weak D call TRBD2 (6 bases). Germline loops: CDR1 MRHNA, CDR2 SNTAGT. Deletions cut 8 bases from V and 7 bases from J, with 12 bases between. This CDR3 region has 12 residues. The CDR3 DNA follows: TGTGCCAGCTCTAAGAGCGGGAATGAGCAGTTCTTC. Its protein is CASSKSGNEQFF.

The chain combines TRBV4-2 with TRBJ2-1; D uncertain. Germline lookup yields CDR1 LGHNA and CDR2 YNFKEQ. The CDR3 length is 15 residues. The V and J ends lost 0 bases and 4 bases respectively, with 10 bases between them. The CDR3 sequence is CASSQEYPAYNEQFF. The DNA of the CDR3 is TGTGCCAGCAGCCAAGAATACCCGGCTTACAATGAGCAGTTCTTC.

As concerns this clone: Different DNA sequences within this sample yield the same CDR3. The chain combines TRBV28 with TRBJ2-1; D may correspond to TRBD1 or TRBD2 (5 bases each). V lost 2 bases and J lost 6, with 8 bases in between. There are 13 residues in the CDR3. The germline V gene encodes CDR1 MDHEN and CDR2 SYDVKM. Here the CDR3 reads CASSLLGGNEQFF. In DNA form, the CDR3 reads TGTGCCAGCAGTTTACTTGGGGGCAATGAGCAGTTCTTC.

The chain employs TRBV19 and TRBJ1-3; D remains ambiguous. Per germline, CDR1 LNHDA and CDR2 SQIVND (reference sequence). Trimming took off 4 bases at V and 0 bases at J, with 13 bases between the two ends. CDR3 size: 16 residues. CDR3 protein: CASSTGRRFSGNTIYF. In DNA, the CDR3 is TGTGCCAGTAGTACCGGGAGACGCTTCTCTGGAAACACCATATATTTT. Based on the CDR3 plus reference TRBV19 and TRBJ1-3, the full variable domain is DGGITQSPKYLFRKEGQNVTLSCEQNLNHDAMYWYRQDPGQGLRLIYYSQIVNDFQKGDIAEGYSVSREKKESFPLTVTSAQKNPTAFYLCASSTGRRFSGNTIYFGEGSWLTVV.

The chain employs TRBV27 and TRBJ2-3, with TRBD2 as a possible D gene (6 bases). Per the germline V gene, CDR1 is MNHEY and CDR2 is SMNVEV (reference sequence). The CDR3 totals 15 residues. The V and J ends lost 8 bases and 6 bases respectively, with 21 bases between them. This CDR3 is CASRRGTSAWDTQYF. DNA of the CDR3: TGTGCCAGCCGACGGGGGACCAGCGCGTGGGATACGCAGTATTTT.

This chain's CDR3 is CASSLRPQGPEGQPQHF. The CDR3 coding sequence is TGTGCCAGCAGTTTGAGGCCCCAGGGGCCTGAAGGACAGCCCCAGCATTTT. The rearrangement uses TRBV28 and TRBJ1-5; the D gene is possibly TRBD1 (6 bases). This CDR3 is 17 amino acids long. Trimming stripped 3 bases from V and 7 bases from J, with 22 bases between. Germline values: CDR1 MDHEN, CDR2 SYDVKM. The full variable domain, completed using reference TRBV28 and TRBJ1-5, is DVKVTQSSRYLVKRTGEKVFLECVQDMDHENMFWYRQDPGLGLRLIYFSYDVKMKEKGDIPEGYSVSREKKERFSLILESASTNQTSMYLCASSLRPQGPEGQPQHFGDGTRLSIL.

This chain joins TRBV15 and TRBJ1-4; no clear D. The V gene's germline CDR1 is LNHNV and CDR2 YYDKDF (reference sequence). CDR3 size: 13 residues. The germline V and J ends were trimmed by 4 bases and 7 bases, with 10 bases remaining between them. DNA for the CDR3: TGTGCCACCAGCACCGCCGGCGGTGAAAAACTGTTTTTT. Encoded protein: CATSTAGGEKLFF.

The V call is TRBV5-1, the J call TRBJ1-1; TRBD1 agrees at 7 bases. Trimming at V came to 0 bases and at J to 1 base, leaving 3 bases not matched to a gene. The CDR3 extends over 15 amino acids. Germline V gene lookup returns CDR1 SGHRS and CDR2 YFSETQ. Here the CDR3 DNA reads TGCGCCAGCAGCTTGGTAGGGGGCCAGAACACTGAAGCTTTCTTT. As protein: CASSLVGGQNTEAFF.

DNA for the CDR3: TGCAGCGTTGAGGAAGGGGGCAGCGATCAGCCCCAGCATTTT. Amino acid sequence: CSVEEGGSDQPQHF. The chain carries TRBV29-1 and TRBJ1-5, with 7 nucleotides matching TRBD1. V lost 3 bases, J lost 5 bases, and 7 bases stayed unmatched. The germline gives CDR1 SQVTM, CDR2 ANQGSEA. CDR3 length: 14 amino acids.

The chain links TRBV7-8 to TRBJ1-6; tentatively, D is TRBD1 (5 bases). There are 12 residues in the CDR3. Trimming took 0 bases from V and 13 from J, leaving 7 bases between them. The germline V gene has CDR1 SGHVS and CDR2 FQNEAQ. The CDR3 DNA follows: TGTGCCAGCAGCTTAGCGGGGGTGCCCCTCCACTTT. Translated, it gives CASSLAGVPLHF.

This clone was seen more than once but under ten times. Here the CDR3 reads CSAGETGLSSYNSPLHF. DNA for the CDR3: TGCAGTGCTGGTGAAACAGGGCTTAGCTCCTATAATTCACCCCTCCACTTT. The chain links TRBV20-1 to TRBJ1-6; TRBD1 might be the D (6 bases). Germline assignment: CDR1 DFQATT and CDR2 SNEGSKA (reference sequence). The CDR3 is 17 amino acids. V was pared by 5 bases and J by 0 bases, with 17 bases between.

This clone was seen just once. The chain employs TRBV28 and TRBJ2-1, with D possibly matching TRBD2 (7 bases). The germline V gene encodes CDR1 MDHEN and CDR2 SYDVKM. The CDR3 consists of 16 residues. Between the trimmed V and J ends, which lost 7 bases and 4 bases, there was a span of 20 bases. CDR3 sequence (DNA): TGTGCCAGCACCGGGGGCGGGAGTCCCATTTACAATGAGCAGTTCTTC. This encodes CASTGGGSPIYNEQFF.

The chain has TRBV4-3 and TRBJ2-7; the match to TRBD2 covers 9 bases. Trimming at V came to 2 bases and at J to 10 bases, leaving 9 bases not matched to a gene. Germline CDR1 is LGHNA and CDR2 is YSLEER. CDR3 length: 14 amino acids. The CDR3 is CASSQSGTSFEQYF. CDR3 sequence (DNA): TGCGCCAGCAGCCAATCCGGGACTAGCTTCGAACAGTACTTC.

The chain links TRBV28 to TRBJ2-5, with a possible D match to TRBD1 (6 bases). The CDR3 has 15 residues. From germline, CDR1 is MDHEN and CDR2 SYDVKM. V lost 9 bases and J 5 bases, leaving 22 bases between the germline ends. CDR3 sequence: CASSSRTATGETQYF. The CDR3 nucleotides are TGTGCCAGTTCCAGCCGGACAGCGACCGGGGAGACCCAGTACTTC.

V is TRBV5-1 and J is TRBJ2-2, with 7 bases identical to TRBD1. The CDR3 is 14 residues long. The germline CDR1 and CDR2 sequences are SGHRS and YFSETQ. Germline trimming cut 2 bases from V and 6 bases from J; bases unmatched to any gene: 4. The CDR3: CASSLLTGAGELFF. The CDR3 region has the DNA TGCGCCAGCAGCTTACTTACAGGGGCCGGGGAGCTGTTTTTT.

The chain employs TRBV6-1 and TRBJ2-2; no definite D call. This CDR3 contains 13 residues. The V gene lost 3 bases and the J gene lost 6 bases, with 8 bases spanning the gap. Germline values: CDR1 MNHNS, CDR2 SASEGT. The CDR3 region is CASSDEPAGELFF. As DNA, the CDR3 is TGTGCCAGCAGTGACGAGCCTGCCGGGGAGCTGTTTTTT.

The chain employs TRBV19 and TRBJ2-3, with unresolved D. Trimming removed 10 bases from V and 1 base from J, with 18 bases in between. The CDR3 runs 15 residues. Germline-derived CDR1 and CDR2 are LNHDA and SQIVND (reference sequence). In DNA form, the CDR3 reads TGTGCCACACTCACCCGAAGGCAAGGCACAGATACGCAGTATTTT. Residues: CATLTRRQGTDTQYF.

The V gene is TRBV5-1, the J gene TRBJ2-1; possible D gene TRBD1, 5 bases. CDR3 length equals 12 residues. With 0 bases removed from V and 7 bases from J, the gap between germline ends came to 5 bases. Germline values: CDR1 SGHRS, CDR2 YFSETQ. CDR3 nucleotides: TGCGCCAGCAGCTTGGACAGGAATGAGCAGTTCTTC. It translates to CASSLDRNEQFF. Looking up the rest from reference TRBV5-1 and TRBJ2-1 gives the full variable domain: KAGVTQTPRYLIKTRGQQVTLSCSPISGHRSVSWYQQTPGQGLQFLFEYFSETQRNKGNFPGRFSGRQFSNSRSEMNVSTLELGDSALYLCASSLDRNEQFFGPGTRLTVL.

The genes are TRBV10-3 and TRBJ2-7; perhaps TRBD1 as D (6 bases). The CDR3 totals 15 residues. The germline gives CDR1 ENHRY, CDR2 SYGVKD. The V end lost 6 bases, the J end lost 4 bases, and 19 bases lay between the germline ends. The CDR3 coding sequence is TGTGCCATCAGGGGGGCCCTACCCGGGCAATACGAGCAGTACTTC. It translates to CAIRGALPGQYEQYF.

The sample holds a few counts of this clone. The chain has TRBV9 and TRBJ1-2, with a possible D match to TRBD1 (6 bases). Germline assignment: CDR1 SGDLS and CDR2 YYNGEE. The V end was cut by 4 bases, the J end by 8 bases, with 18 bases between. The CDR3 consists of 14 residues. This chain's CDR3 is CASSQEWGALGYTF. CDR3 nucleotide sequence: TGTGCCAGCAGCCAAGAGTGGGGGGCCCTAGGCTACACCTTC. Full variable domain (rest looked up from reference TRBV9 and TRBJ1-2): DSGVTQTPKHLITATGQRVTLRCSPRSGDLSVYWYQQSLDQGLQFLIQYYNGEERAKGNILERFSAQQFPDLHSELNLSSLELGDSALYFCASSQEWGALGYTFGSGTRLTVV.